This T cell receptor beta chain was found in a study of cytomegalovirus exposure and HLA in healthy donors. General study points: A previous analysis found most TCR beta V segments productive roughly 87% or roughly 30% of the time.

The PCR used 60 Vbeta and 13 Jbeta primers. Original data processing: There were tens of millions of unique TCR beta chains by a later count, and approximately 10 million of them were shared. Produced via immunoSEQ multiplex PCR; TCRdb's table is partial and in-frame only. From that table come the V and J calls and clone size; the DNA was used to work out D and trimming. The table has more than 140,000 clones, about 80% seen once. Of note for this clone: Its target is unknown.

Germline CDR1 is SGHRS and CDR2 is YFSETQ. The CDR3 extends over 15 amino acids. Trimming took 3 bases from V and 0 from J, leaving 11 bases between them. The sequenced sample was PBMCs. The rearrangement uses TRBV5-1 and TRBJ2-3; tentatively, D is TRBD1 (5 bases). The clonotype originates from a man younger than 45 in good health and CMV-seropositive. The CDR3 protein is CASSWGGASTDTQYF. DNA for the CDR3: TGCGCCAGCAGCTGGGGTGGGGCTAGCACAGATACGCAGTATTTT.